One sample yielded the 7 T cell receptor beta chains listed below, sequenced in a study of Tregs in tolerant kidney transplant recipients. Produced via immunoSEQ multiplex PCR; TCRdb's table is partial and in-frame only. The data hold roughly 120,000 clones, with about 90% observed a single time. The material sequenced was CD4+ T cells from blood. These receptors were collected from a human donor in good health.

The chain recombines TRBV5-1 with TRBJ2-7; D is ambiguous. This CDR3 contains 13 residues. Trimming took off 0 bases at V and 2 bases at J, with 6 bases between the two ends. The germline CDR1 and CDR2 sequences are SGHRS and YFSETQ. The CDR3 is CASSLVGPYEQYF. CDR3 bases: TGCGCCAGCAGCTTGGTAGGGCCCTACGAGCAGTACTTC.

The chain recombines TRBV4-1 with TRBJ2-5; no reliable D call. Germline loops: CDR1 MGHRA, CDR2 YSYEKL. Trimming cost V 0 bases and J 5 bases, with 7 bases left between them. This CDR3 comprises 13 residues. CDR3 DNA: TGCGCCAGCAGCCAAGAAGGCCGCGAGACCCAGTACTTC. Its protein product is CASSQEGRETQYF.

The chain links TRBV6-5 to TRBJ1-1; D is ambiguous. CDR3 length: 13 residues. Trimming pared 6 bases from V and 1 base from J, leaving 9 bases between. Germline V gene sequence: CDR1 MNHEY, CDR2 SVGAGI. The CDR3 region is CASRDGENTEAFF. The CDR3 nucleotides are TGTGCCAGCAGAGACGGGGAGAACACTGAAGCTTTCTTT.

V gene TRBV4-1 combines with J gene TRBJ2-1, with 8 bases aligning to TRBD2. The CDR3 is 18 residues long. The ends lost 1 base at V and 5 bases at J; junction bases unmatched: 13. Per the germline V gene, CDR1 is MGHRA and CDR2 is YSYEKL. CDR3 nucleotides: TGCGCCAGCAGCCAAGGGGAAATAGCGGGACCTGGGGACAATGAGCAGTTCTTC. It codes for CASSQGEIAGPGDNEQFF.

This chain joins TRBV27 and TRBJ2-5; D gene uncertain. Trimming left V 4 bases short and J 0 bases short, with 15 bases between. Germline CDR1 and CDR2: MNHEY and SMNVEV (reference sequence). The CDR3 sequence is 16 residues long. In DNA form, the CDR3 reads TGTGCCAGCAGTTCCCTCACCCGCTGGGACCAAGAGACCCAGTACTTC. It codes for CASSSLTRWDQETQYF.

This clone was seen a handful of times. The V call is TRBV5-6, the J call TRBJ2-3; 9 bases fit TRBD2. V trimming: 3 bases; J trimming: 2 bases; junction bases outside the gene matches: 7. Germline CDR1 reads SGHDT; CDR2 reads YYEEEE. The CDR3 length is 16 residues. Here the CDR3 DNA reads TGTGCCAGCAGCTCCGGACTAGCGCAGCCCACAGATACGCAGTATTTT. This translates into CASSSGLAQPTDTQYF.

The chain joins TRBV6-1 to TRBJ2-7; 9 bases are shared with TRBD1. Trimming took 1 base from V and 3 from J; bases not matched to a gene: 10. The CDR3 loop spans 17 amino acids. Germline V gives CDR1 MNHNS, CDR2 SASEGT. CDR3 in amino acids: CASSEDVGRQGVYEQYF. In nucleotides, the CDR3 is TGTGCCAGCAGTGAAGACGTTGGGAGACAGGGGGTCTACGAGCAGTACTTC.